Sequencing of this T cell receptor beta chain was carried out in a study of a mutant IDH1 vaccine in newly diagnosed glioma. The CDR3 spans 15 residues. The junction had 3 bases not matched to a gene; V was cut back by 4 bases and J by 4 bases. Germline CDR1 is ENHRY and CDR2 is SYGVKD. Regarding time point: week 5, during vaccination. Topical imiquimod was applied with each vaccine dose, which held 300 ug of mutant IDH1 20-mer peptide. Concerning this clone itself: Antigen: not known.

Repertoires were generated with immunoSEQ multiplex PCR, while TCRdb's copy carries only in-frame clones and drops some. The sample gives about 58,000 clones, about 88% of which show up once; about 7.2% is in the top ten. V is TRBV10-3 and J is TRBJ2-2, with TRBD1 matching over 10 bases. The clonotype originates from a woman aged 45-60 years with glioma. The sample was PBMCs, taken from a glioma patient whose treatment included an IDH1 peptide vaccine. DNA for the CDR3: TGTGCCATCAGTGGAGGACAGGGGGGCACCGGGGAGCTGTTTTTT. Translated, it gives CAISGGQGGTGELFF.